This T cell receptor (beta chain) was documented in a study of blood T cell repertoires in COVID-19. Study summary: Sample material is recorded as cDNA or gDNA derived from T cells, B-cell-depleted T cells, or PBMCs.

V was pared by 5 bases and J by 0 bases, with 10 bases between. Germline lookup yields CDR1 MRHNA and CDR2 SNTAGT. CDR3 size: 14 residues. Authors' methods: Amplification from reference gene primers served as the basis for estimated nucleated cell counts. Produced via immunoSEQ multiplex PCR; TCRdb's table is partial and in-frame only. Clonal size and the V and J genes are those of that table, whereas D and trimming came from the DNA. The sample has around 450,000 clones, around 88% seen once. This receptor was identified in a woman in her twenties or thirties with acute or convalescent COVID-19. The J gene is TRBJ1-2, the V gene TRBV6-4; D is perhaps TRBD1 (6 bases). The sample comprised peripheral blood. CDR3 bases: TGTGCCAGCAGTCCGACAGGTACTAACTATGGCTACACCTTC. It specifies CASSPTGTNYGYTF.